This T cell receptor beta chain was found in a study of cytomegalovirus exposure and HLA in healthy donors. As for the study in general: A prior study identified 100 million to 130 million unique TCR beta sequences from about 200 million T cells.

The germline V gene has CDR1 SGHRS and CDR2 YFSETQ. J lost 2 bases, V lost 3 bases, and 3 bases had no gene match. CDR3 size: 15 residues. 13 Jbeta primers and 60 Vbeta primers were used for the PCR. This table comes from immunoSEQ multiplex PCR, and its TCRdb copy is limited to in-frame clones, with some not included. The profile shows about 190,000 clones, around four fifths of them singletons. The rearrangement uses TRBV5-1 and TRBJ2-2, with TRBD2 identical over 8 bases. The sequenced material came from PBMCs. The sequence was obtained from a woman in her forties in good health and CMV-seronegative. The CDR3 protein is CASSWTSPNTGELFF. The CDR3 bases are TGCGCCAGCAGCTGGACTAGCCCAAACACCGGGGAGCTGTTTTTT.